These 13 T cell receptor beta chains were sequenced from one sample in a study of blood T cell repertoires in COVID-19. TCRdb keeps only in-frame clones here, not all; method: immunoSEQ multiplex PCR. The sample lists some 140,000 clones, 75% to 90% occurring once. Specimen: peripheral blood. The receptors stem from a man in his forties or fifties with active or convalescent COVID-19.

The chain carries TRBV24-1 and TRBJ2-7; the D gene is possibly TRBD1 (6 bases). CDR1 is KGHDR, CDR2 SFDVKD, per germline. This CDR3 has 14 residues. Deletions cut 5 bases from V and 4 bases from J, with 14 bases between. The CDR3 nucleotides are TGTGCCACCAGTGCTTCGGGCAGGGGATACGAGCAGTACTTC. It is translated as CATSASGRGYEQYF.

There are a few counts of this clone. The V gene is TRBV28, the J gene TRBJ2-7; 8 bases align to TRBD2. Germline V CDR1 and CDR2: MDHEN, SYDVKM. CDR3 length: 13 residues. The V segment lost 6 bases and the J segment 12 bases; nucleotides outside the gene matches: 13. The CDR3: CASRFAKYGTRYF. CDR3 nucleotides: TGTGCCAGCAGGTTCGCGAAGTACGGGACTAGGTACTTC. The full variable domain, its missing parts supplied by reference TRBV28 and TRBJ2-7, is DVKVTQSSRYLVKRTGEKVFLECVQDMDHENMFWYRQDPGLGLRLIYFSYDVKMKEKGDIPEGYSVSREKKERFSLILESASTNQTSMYLCASRFAKYGTRYFGPGTRLTVT.

This sequence joins TRBV29-1 and TRBJ2-3; 7 positions agree with TRBD2. Germline CDR1 and CDR2: SQVTM and ANQGSEA. This CDR3 is 13 amino acids long. After removal of 4 bases from V and 3 bases from J, the junction contained 4 bases not matched to a gene. Here the CDR3 DNA reads TGCAGCGTTGGTGTGGGGGGGACAGATACGCAGTATTTT. The encoded protein is CSVGVGGTDTQYF.

This clone has just a few counts. The chain couples TRBV28 to TRBJ1-2; TRBD1 might be the D (6 bases). V dropped 6 bases and J dropped 2 bases, with 10 bases sitting between them. Per the germline V gene, CDR1 is MDHEN and CDR2 is SYDVKM. The length of the CDR3 is 13 residues. The CDR3 reads CASSWGQNYGYTF. The CDR3 DNA reads TGTGCCAGCAGCTGGGGACAAAACTATGGCTACACCTTC.

V gene TRBV11-2 combines with J gene TRBJ1-4; 10 bases are a match to TRBD1. Germline CDR1 reads SGHAT; CDR2 reads FQNNGV. The CDR3 is 16 amino acids. With V trimmed by 5 bases and J by 6 bases, 9 bases remained unmatched. As DNA, the CDR3 is TGTGCCAGCAGCGCCAATACGGGACAGGGGTATGAAAAACTGTTTTTT. Its protein is CASSANTGQGYEKLFF. Supplemented by reference TRBV11-2 and TRBJ1-4, the full variable domain reads EAGVAQSPRYKIIEKRQSVAFWCNPISGHATLYWYQQILGQGPKLLIQFQNNGVVDDSQLPKDRFSAERLKGVDSTLKIQPAKLEDSAVYLCASSANTGQGYEKLFFGSGTQLSVL.

The chain is built from TRBV18 and TRBJ2-3, with D uncertain. CDR1 and CDR2 from the germline V gene are KGHSH and LQKENI. This CDR3 region has 15 residues. The V end lost 3 bases, the J end lost 0 bases, and 10 bases lay between the germline ends. The chain's CDR3 is CASSPSGPSTDTQYF. In nucleotides, the CDR3 is TGTGCCAGCTCACCTTCGGGTCCTAGCACAGATACGCAGTATTTT.

The J gene is TRBJ2-7, the V gene TRBV6-5; 9 bases line up with TRBD2. In germline, CDR1 is MNHEY, CDR2 SVGAGI. CDR3 size: 13 residues. V was clipped by 6 bases and J by 7 bases; unmatched bases: 7. The DNA for the CDR3 is TGTGCCAGCAGATCTAGCGGGGCGAGGGAGCAGTACTTC. Protein product: CASRSSGAREQYF.

This chain connects TRBV2 to TRBJ2-7; TRBD2 agrees at 13 bases. CDR1 is SNHLY, CDR2 FYNNEI, per germline. CDR3 length: 16 amino acids. V was pared by 4 bases and J by 4 bases, with 7 bases of the junction left unmatched. CDR3: CASSVVLTSGRYEQYF. CDR3 in DNA: TGTGCCAGCAGTGTCGTGCTGACTAGCGGGAGGTACGAGCAGTACTTC.

This clone was detected once. The chain has TRBV4-3 and TRBJ1-4, with D possibly TRBD1 on 5 matching bases. This CDR3 region has 15 residues. Germline CDR1 is LGHNA and CDR2 is YSLEER. The ends were cut back, 0 bases at V and 6 bases at J, with 11 bases in the middle. The CDR3 sequence is CASSQDKGVHEKLFF. Here the CDR3 DNA reads TGCGCCAGCAGCCAAGATAAAGGGGTGCATGAAAAACTGTTTTTT.

The chain links TRBV30 to TRBJ2-5; 9 nucleotides match TRBD2. The trim removed 0 bases at V and 1 base at J, leaving 9 bases unmatched. Germline V lookup: CDR1 GTSNPN, CDR2 SVGIG (reference sequence). The CDR3 extends over 17 amino acids. The CDR3 nucleotides are TGTGCCTGGAGTGTACCGGGCGCGGGAGGGCCCCAAGAGACCCAGTACTTC. Its translation is CAWSVPGAGGPQETQYF.

In this sample, this clone turned up a few times. The chain uses TRBV4-1 and TRBJ1-4; 7 nucleotides line up with TRBD1. This CDR3 has 15 amino acids. V lost 0 bases and J lost 6; bases outside the gene matches: 4. Germline V CDR1 and CDR2: MGHRA, YSYEKL. For the CDR3, the DNA is TGCGCCAGCAGCCAAGACCGGACAGGCTATGAAAAACTGTTTTTT. As protein: CASSQDRTGYEKLFF.

The V call is TRBV25-1, the J call TRBJ1-3; D gene unclear. The CDR3 is made up of 16 amino acids. Germline CDR1 and CDR2: MGHDK and SYGVNS. Trimming cost V 1 base and J 0 bases, with 10 bases left between them. In DNA form, the CDR3 reads TGTGCCAGCAGTGAATTGGGCCGCCGCTCTGGAAACACCATATATTTT. Translated, it gives CASSELGRRSGNTIYF.

The J gene is TRBJ1-1, the V gene TRBV7-2; 7 bases map to TRBD1. CDR1 and CDR2 from the germline V gene are SGHTA and FQGNSA. There are 13 residues in the CDR3. After removal of 6 bases from V and 1 base from J, the junction contained 2 bases not matched to a gene. The CDR3 region has the DNA TGTGCCAGCAGGCGGACAGGGAACACTGAAGCTTTCTTT. Residues: CASRRTGNTEAFF.